This T cell receptor beta chain stems from a study of cytomegalovirus exposure and HLA in healthy donors. The PCR made use of 60 Vbeta and 13 Jbeta primers. Sequencing used immunoSEQ multiplex PCR; TCRdb keeps in-frame clones, though not all of them. The data show around 210,000 clones, and the top ten clones hold 0.9% to 1.4%. Remarks on this clone: The antigen is unknown.

Findings and limits, study-wide: Reports state that TCR beta sequences accurately predicted most subjects' HLA-A and HLA-B alleles.

What was sequenced was PBMCs. The source of this sequence is a girl aged 2 to 9 in good health and CMV-seropositive.

The DNA for the CDR3 is TGTGCCAGCAGTGAACGCGGGACAGGGGGCGAGGTGGCGCATGAAAAACTGTTTTTT. It specifies CASSERGTGGEVAHEKLFF. This chain links TRBV2 with TRBJ1-4, with TRBD1 matching over 12 bases. The germline V gene has CDR1 SNHLY and CDR2 FYNNEI. The CDR3 sequence is 19 residues long. The J segment lost 6 bases and the V segment lost 2 bases, leaving 13 bases of the junction unmatched. Together with reference TRBV2 and TRBJ1-4, the CDR3 gives the full variable domain: EPEVTQTPSHQVTQMGQEVILRCVPISNHLYFYWYRQILGQKVEFLVSFYNNEISEKSEIFDDQFSVERPDGSNFTLKIRSTKLEDSAMYFCASSERGTGGEVAHEKLFFGSGTQLSVL.